A single sample is the source of the 20 T cell receptor beta chains below, sequenced in a study of memory CD8 T cells in hepatitis C reinfection. Profiling relied on immunoSEQ multiplex PCR, and the TCRdb table lists in-frame clones only, not all of them. The profile shows 4,000 to 6,000 clones, around 90% of them singletons. Time point indicated: late/post reinfection, 12 to 24 weeks after detection. No in vitro expansion preceded TCR sequencing of the sorted cells. Sequences were obtained from naive CD8+ T cells sorted from blood. These receptors were taken from a man aged 45-65 years with hepatitis C virus infection.

This sequence joins TRBV4-3 and TRBJ2-7, with 8 bases matching TRBD2. Looked up from germline, CDR1 is LGHNA and CDR2 is YSLEER. The CDR3 sequence is 14 residues long. Unmatched junction bases numbered 8, after V lost 3 bases and J lost 7 bases. CDR3 DNA: TGCGCCAGCAGCCAGGAGCGGGAGTTTGGTGAGCAGTACTTC. Translated, it gives CASSQEREFGEQYF.

The chain employs TRBV11-3 and TRBJ2-7, with D uncertain. Germline-derived CDR1 and CDR2 are SGHNT and YENEEA. There are 15 residues in the CDR3. V gave up 5 bases and J gave up 3 bases, with 17 bases separating them. The CDR3 bases are TGTGCCAGCAGCCTGACTGTCGATTCGATCTACGAGCAGTACTTC. The encoded protein is CASSLTVDSIYEQYF.

This clone was counted only a few times. The chain joins TRBV9 to TRBJ2-7; a weak D match, TRBD2 (7 bases). The V and J ends lost 3 bases and 5 bases respectively, with 12 bases between them. Germline loops: CDR1 SGDLS, CDR2 YYNGEE. This CDR3 has 13 residues. CDR3 sequence (DNA): TGTGCCAGCAGCGAGGGGGGGGTCGACGAGCAGTACTTC. Translated, it gives CASSEGGVDEQYF.

The chain has TRBV4-1 and TRBJ2-1; 9 bases line up with TRBD1. With 3 bases clipped from V and 5 bases from J, the junction kept 5 bases outside the gene matches. The CDR3 is made up of 15 amino acids. Germline CDR1 and CDR2: MGHRA and YSYEKL. The CDR3 protein is CASSQTQGANNEQFF. The CDR3 DNA follows: TGCGCCAGCAGCCAGACACAGGGGGCCAACAATGAGCAGTTCTTC.

The V and J genes are TRBV27 and TRBJ2-1; no firm D call. The germline CDR1 and CDR2 sequences are MNHEY and SMNVEV (reference sequence). The germline V and J ends were trimmed by 6 bases and 0 bases, with 9 bases remaining between them. There are 14 residues in the CDR3. As DNA, the CDR3 is TGTGCCAGCAGCCACGGCGGCTCCTACAATGAGCAGTTCTTC. It translates to CASSHGGSYNEQFF.

This clone is a singleton in its sample. This chain connects TRBV12-5 to TRBJ2-7, with TRBD2 matching 8 bases. Germline-derived CDR1 and CDR2 are LGHNT and FRNRAP. The trim removed 3 bases at V and 9 bases at J, leaving 4 bases unmatched. This CDR3 has 12 residues. CDR3 amino acids: CASGFTGGLQYF. The CDR3 region has the DNA TGTGCTAGTGGTTTCACGGGAGGGCTGCAGTACTTC.

This clone occurred once. The CDR3 DNA reads as TGTGCCAGCAGTTTAATCGGCTCCTACGAGCAGTACTTC. Translated, it gives CASSLIGSYEQYF. The chain employs TRBV21-1 and TRBJ2-7; the D segment call TRBD2 is taken from the table without a DNA check. TRBV21-1 is given as a pseudogene. This CDR3 is built from 13 residues.

This clone occurred once. The rearrangement links TRBV4-2 to TRBJ2-7; D is possibly TRBD2 (5 bases). Deletions cut 3 bases from V and 3 bases from J, with 12 bases between. CDR3 length: 14 amino acids. Germline CDR1 and CDR2: LGHNA and YNFKEQ. The CDR3 DNA reads TGTGCCAGCAGCCAGCGGGTCGAGAGCTACGAGCAGTACTTC. Protein product: CASSQRVESYEQYF.

This sequence joins TRBV5-1 and TRBJ2-2; a possible D gene is TRBD2 (6 bases). In germline, CDR1 is SGHRS, CDR2 YFSETQ. V was trimmed by 2 bases and J by 0 bases, leaving 8 bases between them. CDR3 length: 15 residues. This CDR3 reads CASSFTSSNTGELFF. The DNA of the CDR3 is TGCGCCAGCAGCTTCACTAGCTCGAACACCGGGGAGCTGTTTTTT.

The chain has TRBV27 and TRBJ2-7; unclear D gene. Trimming stripped 2 bases from V and 0 bases from J, with 11 bases between. This CDR3 has 15 residues. The V gene's germline CDR1 is MNHEY and CDR2 SMNVEV (reference sequence). CDR3 coding DNA: TGTGCCAGCAGTTTAAAACCCCCGAGCTCCTACGAGCAGTACTTC. Protein: CASSLKPPSSYEQYF.

The gene calls are TRBV4-3 and TRBJ2-3; D is undetermined. This CDR3 comprises 15 residues. Germline V gives CDR1 LGHNA, CDR2 YSLEER. Trimming shortened V by 0 bases and J by 1 base, and 8 bases separated the two germline ends. CDR3 loop: CASSQDRQGTDTQYF. Written as DNA, the CDR3 is TGCGCCAGCAGCCAAGATAGGCAGGGCACAGATACGCAGTATTTT.

This chain links TRBV7-9 with TRBJ2-7; D gene unclear. Trimming shortened V by 3 bases and J by 0 bases, and 6 bases separated the two germline ends. The germline V gene has CDR1 SEHNR and CDR2 FQNEAQ (reference sequence). The CDR3 extends over 13 amino acids. CDR3 residues: CASSFQASYEQYF. The CDR3 nucleotides read TGTGCCAGCAGCTTTCAGGCCTCCTACGAGCAGTACTTC.

The V and J genes are TRBV13 and TRBJ2-1, with TRBD2 as a possible D gene (6 bases). CDR1 and CDR2 from the germline V gene are PRHDT and FYEKMQ (reference sequence). Between the trimmed V and J ends, which lost 4 bases and 0 bases, there was a span of 13 bases. This CDR3 has 16 residues. In nucleotides, the CDR3 is TGTGCCAGCAGCTCCTCGGGGGAAAGCTCCTACAATGAGCAGTTCTTC. It specifies CASSSSGESSYNEQFF.

The chain carries TRBV4-2 and TRBJ2-1; 8 bases map to TRBD2. The CDR3 loop spans 15 amino acids. J was trimmed by 4 bases and V by 0 bases; bases with no gene match: 2. Germline values: CDR1 LGHNA, CDR2 YNFKEQ. CDR3 sequence (DNA): TGTGCCAGCAGCCAAGAGACTAGCGAGTACAATGAGCAGTTCTTC. Protein sequence: CASSQETSEYNEQFF.

The CDR3 DNA follows: TGTGCCAGCAGTTCGGGACTCTACGAGCAGTACTTC. It is translated as CASSSGLYEQYF. The chain joins TRBV28 to TRBJ2-7; the D gene is possibly TRBD2 (6 bases). This CDR3 spans 12 amino acids. CDR1 and CDR2 (germline): MDHEN, SYDVKM. V was pared by 4 bases and J by 3 bases, with 7 bases between.

This clone was recorded only once. This chain uses TRBV5-6 with TRBJ1-5; D may be TRBD1 (5 bases). This CDR3 spans 15 amino acids. V lost 1 base to trimming and J lost 0 bases, with 8 bases between them. Germline assignment: CDR1 SGHDT and CDR2 YYEEEE. CDR3 in DNA: TGTGCCAGCAGCTTGTCGACAGATAGCAATCAGCCCCAGCATTTT. Amino acid sequence: CASSLSTDSNQPQHF. The variable domain in full, completed from reference TRBV5-6 and TRBJ1-5, reads DAGVTQSPTHLIKTRGQQVTLRCSPKSGHDTVSWYQQALGQGPQFIFQYYEEEERQRGNFPDRFSGHQFPNYSSELNVNALLLGDSALYLCASSLSTDSNQPQHFGDGTRLSIL.

V is TRBV27 and J is TRBJ2-1; TRBD1 matches at 7 bases. J gave up 10 bases and V 6 bases, and 6 bases lay outside the gene matches. Germline V CDR1 and CDR2: MNHEY, SMNVEV (reference sequence). CDR3 length: 12 amino acids. The CDR3 spells CASSPTGLEQFF. The CDR3 DNA reads as TGTGCCAGCAGCCCGACAGGGTTGGAGCAGTTCTTC.

A few counts support this clone. The CDR3 coding sequence is TGTGCCAGCAGCTTAGCCGGACTAGGAGCTTGGGAGCAGTACTTC. This sequence encodes CASSLAGLGAWEQYF. The chain links TRBV11-2 to TRBJ2-7, with TRBD2 identical over 7 bases. Germline CDR1 SGHAT, CDR2 FQNNGV. With V trimmed by 1 base and J by 7 bases, 10 bases remained unmatched. There are 15 residues in the CDR3.

V and J are TRBV5-1 and TRBJ2-7, with D perhaps TRBD1 (6 bases). Germline V CDR1 and CDR2: SGHRS, YFSETQ. V was cut by 5 bases and J by 4 bases, with 19 bases left in between. The CDR3 covers 15 residues. The CDR3 DNA sequence: TGCGCCAGCAGGACAGCAGGGGTTCGCTCTTACGAGCAGTACTTC. Amino acids: CASRTAGVRSYEQYF.

The chain combines TRBV15 with TRBJ1-6, with D uncertain. The CDR3 sequence is 14 residues long. Trimming removed 6 bases at V and 0 bases at J, with 6 bases between. In germline, CDR1 is LNHNV, CDR2 YYDKDF (reference sequence). The CDR3 loop is CATRESSYNSPLHF. CDR3 nucleotides: TGTGCCACCAGGGAGAGCTCCTATAATTCACCCCTCCACTTT. The full variable domain, rest sourced from reference TRBV15 and TRBJ1-6, is DAMVIQNPRYQVTQFGKPVTLSCSQTLNHNVMYWYQQKSSQAPKLLFHYYDKDFNNEADTPDNFQSRRPNTSFCFLDIRSPGLGDTAMYLCATRESSYNSPLHFGNGTRLTVT.